A single sample gave rise to the 10 T cell receptor beta chains below, sequenced in a study of T cells in localized non-small cell lung cancer. The assay was immunoSEQ multiplex PCR, and TCRdb's table has in-frame clones only and misses some. The table includes about 1,500 clones, about 20% detected once. The sequencing used lung tumor tissue, collected before any cancer treatment. These receptors came from a male donor aged 60 or over with stage I lung adenocarcinoma.

This clone is labeled medium-sized (0.01 to 0.1%). The chain joins TRBV7-2 to TRBJ1-1; no clear D gene. Germline assignment: CDR1 SGHTA and CDR2 FQGNSA. The CDR3 consists of 13 residues. V dropped 5 bases and J dropped 8 bases, with 15 bases sitting between them. CDR3 nucleotides: TGTGCCAGCAGCCCCAGATTCCAGGAGGAAGCTTTCTTT. It is translated as CASSPRFQEEAFF. The whole variable domain, remainder taken from reference TRBV7-2 and TRBJ1-1, is GAGVSQSPSNKVTEKGKDVELRCDPISGHTALYWYRQSLGQGLEFLIYFQGNSAPDKSGLPSDRFSAERTGGSVSTLTIQRTQQEDSAVYLCASSPRFQEEAFFGQGTRLTVV.

This clone was counted a single time. The chain is built from TRBV19 and TRBJ2-3, with TRBD1 matching 8 bases. V gave up 2 bases and J gave up 2 bases; unmatched junction bases: 12. This CDR3 is built from 18 residues. CDR1 is LNHDA and CDR2 is SQIVND in the germline V gene (reference sequence). The CDR3 bases are TGTGCCAGTAGTATAACTAATTGGGGGACAGGACTCACAGATACGCAGTATTTT. Translated: CASSITNWGTGLTDTQYF.

The chain uses TRBV11-3 and TRBJ1-4, with a possible D match to TRBD1 (6 bases). Germline CDR1 SGHNT, CDR2 YENEEA. The CDR3 runs to 15 residues. With 0 bases removed from V and 5 bases from J, the gap between germline ends came to 10 bases. CDR3 residues: CASSLDRGVNEKLFF. The CDR3 DNA is TGTGCCAGCAGCTTAGACAGGGGTGTGAATGAAAAACTGTTTTTT. Using reference TRBV11-3 and TRBJ1-4 for the parts outside the CDR3, the full variable domain is EAGVVQSPRYKIIEKKQPVAFWCNPISGHNTLYWYLQNLGQGPELLIRYENEEAVDDSQLPKDRFSAERLKGVDSTLKIQPAELGDSAVYLCASSLDRGVNEKLFFGSGTQLSVL.

This chain joins TRBV14 and TRBJ2-1; D possibly corresponds to TRBD2 (5 bases). Trimming pared 1 base from V and 2 bases from J, leaving 15 bases between. CDR3 size: 17 residues. The germline V gene has CDR1 SGHDN and CDR2 FVKESK. The CDR3 spells CASSQVSGLIAYNEQFF. In DNA form, the CDR3 reads TGTGCCAGCAGCCAAGTCTCAGGACTTATCGCCTACAATGAGCAGTTCTTC.

This clone came up once. V usage is TRBV18 and J usage is TRBJ2-7; TRBD1 is a possible D gene (6 bases). Trimming left V 3 bases short and J 3 bases short, with 12 bases between. The CDR3 runs to 14 residues. Germline V CDR1 and CDR2: KGHSH, LQKENI. Here the CDR3 reads CASSPQTGNYEQYF. The CDR3 bases are TGTGCCAGCTCACCTCAGACAGGAAACTACGAGCAGTACTTC.

V gene TRBV6-8 combines with J gene TRBJ1-6; D is unresolved. This CDR3 spans 16 amino acids. Germline CDR1 is MNHGY and CDR2 is SAAAGT. Trimming stripped 6 bases from V and 0 bases from J, with 12 bases between. DNA of the CDR3: TGTGCCAGCAGCTTCGATGGAAGCTCCTATAATTCACCCCTCCACTTT. It yields the protein CASSFDGSSYNSPLHF.

V gene TRBV29-1 combines with J gene TRBJ1-4; 8 bases agree with TRBD1. V gave up 4 bases and J gave up 7 bases; unmatched junction bases: 5. The germline V gene has CDR1 SQVTM and CDR2 ANQGSEA. The CDR3 is 13 amino acids. The CDR3 spells CSVGGQAGEKLFF. The CDR3, as DNA: TGCAGCGTTGGGGGACAGGCGGGTGAAAAACTGTTTTTT.

The chain recombines TRBV25-1 with TRBJ2-5; 7 bases are shared with TRBD1. The CDR3 is 15 amino acids. From germline, CDR1 is MGHDK and CDR2 SYGVNS. Trimming cost V 2 bases and J 5 bases; bases outside gene matches: 8. For the CDR3, the DNA is TGTGCCAGCAGTGAACCGACAGGGTTTGGGGAGACCCAGTACTTC. It codes for CASSEPTGFGETQYF.

In this sample, this clone turned up a few times. The rearrangement links TRBV9 to TRBJ2-1; 8 bases align to TRBD1. Germline CDR1 is SGDLS and CDR2 is YYNGEE. The CDR3 is 13 residues long. After removal of 5 bases from V and 8 bases from J, the junction contained 6 bases not matched to a gene. CDR3 residues: CASRPGQGYEQFF. The CDR3 nucleotides read TGTGCCAGCAGGCCCGGACAGGGCTATGAGCAGTTCTTC.

This clone is judged medium-sized. The chain employs TRBV11-3 and TRBJ2-1; perhaps D is TRBD1 or TRBD2 (7 bases each). CDR3 length: 16 amino acids. CDR1 is SGHNT, CDR2 YENEEA, per germline. Trimming shortened V by 5 bases and J by 6 bases, and 20 bases separated the two germline ends. The CDR3 nucleotides are TGTGCCAGCAGCCCTCGGACAGGTTGGGGGGGCAATGAGCAGTTCTTC. Protein: CASSPRTGWGGNEQFF.